This paragraph reports one T cell receptor (beta chain). TCRdb ran MiXCR on the 5' RACE reads and lists one entry per CDR3 protein. This sample has about 320,000 distinct CDR3 sequences, with about 10% found just once. This CDR3 is built from 16 residues. With 6 bases removed from V and 8 bases from J, the gap between germline ends came to 28 bases. Germline V gene data show CDR1 as SQVTM and CDR2 as ANQGSEA. These data are taken from a study of T cells after yellow fever vaccination. Source: CD4+ T cells sorted from PBMCs, taken 45 days after the yellow fever booster vaccination. The V and J genes are TRBV29-1 and TRBJ1-2; D gene ambiguous. This receptor was obtained from a man between 18 and 35 years old who received the YFV17D yellow fever vaccine. CDR3 bases: TGCAGCGTCATGCCCCGCGGTGCCGGGTATACCTTCGGCTACACCTTC. Its translation is CSVMPRGAGYTFGYTF.